This TCR beta chain came from a study of T cells in Graves' hyperthyroidism and ophthalmopathy. Note on this clonotype: A read error may explain this, as a much larger clone is one base away.

The CDR3 has 11 residues. Disease duration was under 3 months in the ophthalmopathy patients, who also had a Clinical Activity Score of at least 3 and a NOSPECS grade of at least 4. Amplification targeted TCR beta CDR3 regions from RNA transcripts. When the TCR CDR3 underwent first-round RT-PCR, the HTBI primer set was used. In TCRdb, the multiplex PCR reads were re-called with MiXCR into one record per CDR3 protein. The profile shows a few hundred thousand distinct CDR3 sequences, 20% to 25% of them singletons. Sequencing was carried out using blood. The sequence derives from a woman between 65 and 79 years old with Graves' ophthalmopathy. This chain links TRBV12-3 or TRBV12-4 with TRBJ1-5; no clear D. CDR3 region: CAGSFGQPQHF. CDR3 DNA: TGTGCCGGCAGTTTTGGTCAGCCCCAGCATTTT.